This TCR beta chain was sequenced for a study of control samples from healthy donors and cancer patients. Profiled with immunoSEQ multiplex PCR; TCRdb holds only in-frame clones, not every one. The sample lists some 120,000 clones; 80% to 90% were seen once. The CDR3 contains 16 residues. The V gene's germline CDR1 is LNHDA and CDR2 SQIVND (reference sequence). Trimming removed 6 bases from V and 2 bases from J, with 16 bases in between. Material: PBMCs. This rearrangement joins TRBV19 to TRBJ2-2; D might be TRBD1 (5 bases). The sequence was collected from a woman aged 50 to 65 with colorectal cancer. The CDR3 DNA follows: TGTGCCAGTAGGGCCGAATCAGGGCGAAACACCGGGGAGCTGTTTTTT. Translated: CASRAESGRNTGELFF. Together with reference TRBV19 and TRBJ2-2, the CDR3 gives the full variable domain: DGGITQSPKYLFRKEGQNVTLSCEQNLNHDAMYWYRQDPGQGLRLIYYSQIVNDFQKGDIAEGYSVSREKKESFPLTVTSAQKNPTAFYLCASRAESGRNTGELFFGEGSRLTVL.